The 28 T cell receptor beta chains below all came from one sample that was sequenced in a study of cytomegalovirus exposure and HLA in healthy donors (TCRdb year 2017). Library preparation employed the immunoSEQ multiplex PCR assay. This is the immuneACCESS table as TCRdb keeps it, with only in-frame sequences that have V and J called. A part of the clones is gone; compared with another copy, unresolved V genes explain less than half, and the rest is unexplained. The sample table shows under 200,000 clones, and 65% to 90% are seen once. Around 2.3% of the sample lies in the top ten. Material for sequencing was PBMCs. These receptors were obtained from a woman under 30 in good health and CMV-seronegative.

This clone was seen only a few times. This chain links TRBV2 with TRBJ1-6, with 8 nucleotides matching TRBD1. This CDR3 is 14 amino acids long. The junction had 4 bases not matched to a gene; V was cut back by 6 bases and J by 6 bases. Germline values: CDR1 SNHLY, CDR2 FYNNEI. CDR3 coding DNA: TGTGCCAGCAGGGACAGGGCCGGTAATTCACCCCTCCACTTT. Encoded protein: CASRDRAGNSPLHF.

The V gene is TRBV30, the J gene TRBJ1-6, with TRBD1 identical over 9 bases. The ends lost 3 bases at V and 8 bases at J; junction bases unmatched: 8. Per the germline V gene, CDR1 is GTSNPN and CDR2 is SVGIG (reference sequence). The CDR3 is 15 amino acids. The CDR3 here is CAWRGQGTRDSPLHF. The CDR3 nucleotides read TGTGCCTGGAGAGGACAGGGGACGAGGGATTCACCCCTCCACTTT.

CDR3 residues: CASSVSGISDSGANVLTF. The CDR3, as DNA: TGCGCCAGCAGCGTCTCAGGGATCTCGGACTCTGGGGCCAACGTCCTGACTTTC. V is TRBV4-3 and J is TRBJ2-6; tentatively, D is TRBD1 (5 bases). Germline CDR1 is LGHNA and CDR2 is YSLEER. V was cut by 5 bases and J by 0 bases, with 17 bases left in between. The CDR3 is made up of 18 amino acids.

CDR3 nucleotide sequence: TGTGCCAGCAGCTCCTCACAGGGTATCTCACCCCTCCACTTT. Its translation: CASSSSQGISPLHF. The V gene is TRBV5-6, the J gene TRBJ1-6; D possibly corresponds to TRBD1 (6 bases). This CDR3 contains 14 residues. Germline values: CDR1 SGHDT, CDR2 YYEEEE. V lost 3 bases, J lost 10 bases, and 14 bases lay in between.

This chain joins TRBV7-2 and TRBJ2-3; 10 bases map to TRBD2. With 5 bases clipped from V and 5 bases from J, the junction kept 7 bases outside the gene matches. Per the germline V gene, CDR1 is SGHTA and CDR2 is FQGNSA. The CDR3 is made up of 15 amino acids. In DNA, the CDR3 is TGTGCCAGCAGCCCCCGGACTAGCGGACTAGATACGCAGTATTTT. Its protein is CASSPRTSGLDTQYF.

The V gene is TRBV11-1, the J gene TRBJ1-1; TRBD1 matches 8 bases. This CDR3 is built from 15 residues. The junction had 8 bases not matched to a gene; V was cut back by 2 bases and J by 6 bases. The germline CDR1 and CDR2 sequences are SGHAT and FQDESV (reference sequence). The CDR3 spells CASSLSWTGRAEAFF. The CDR3 coding sequence is TGTGCCAGCAGCTTAAGCTGGACAGGGCGTGCTGAAGCTTTCTTT.

CDR3 in amino acids: CASSPRGGFYEQYF. Here the CDR3 DNA reads TGTGCCAGCAGCCCCCGAGGGGGCTTTTACGAGCAGTACTTC. The genes are TRBV27 and TRBJ2-7; 7 bases align to TRBD1. V lost 6 bases and J lost 4; bases outside the gene matches: 9. The length of the CDR3 is 14 residues. Germline lookup yields CDR1 MNHEY and CDR2 SMNVEV (reference sequence).

This chain connects TRBV30 to TRBJ1-4, with a weak D call TRBD1 (5 bases). The CDR3 consists of 15 residues. The germline V and J ends were trimmed by 0 bases and 5 bases, with 13 bases remaining between them. CDR1 and CDR2 from the germline V gene are GTSNPN and SVGIG (reference sequence). The CDR3 region is CAWSVRRGPNEKLFF. The CDR3 DNA sequence: TGTGCCTGGAGTGTGAGGAGGGGACCGAATGAAAAACTGTTTTTT. Full variable domain (outside the CDR3, taken from reference TRBV30 and TRBJ1-4): SQTIHQWPATLVQPVGSPLSLECTVEGTSNPNLYWYRQAAGRGLQLLFYSVGIGQISSEVPQNLSASRPQDRQFILSSKKLLLSDSGFYLCAWSVRRGPNEKLFFGSGTQLSVL.

The chain couples TRBV27 to TRBJ1-5; D gene unclear. Trimming pared 5 bases from V and 4 bases from J, leaving 6 bases between. The CDR3 is 12 residues long. Germline V lookup: CDR1 MNHEY, CDR2 SMNVEV (reference sequence). The CDR3 is CASSPRNQPQHF. CDR3 nucleotides: TGTGCCAGCAGTCCGCGTAATCAGCCCCAGCATTTT.

The CDR3 region is CASSPGPQGDSFGYTF. CDR3 DNA: TGTGCCAGCAGCCCGGGGCCACAGGGGGACAGTTTCGGCTACACCTTC. The genes are TRBV5-4 and TRBJ1-2, with 8 bases lining up with TRBD1. V was clipped by 4 bases and J by 8 bases; unmatched bases: 16. CDR1 and CDR2 (germline): SGHNT, YYREEE (reference sequence). This CDR3 has 16 residues.

This chain connects TRBV7-2 to TRBJ2-7, with D possibly TRBD2 on 6 matching bases. V lost 8 bases to trimming and J lost 3 bases, with 17 bases between them. The length of the CDR3 is 14 residues. CDR1 and CDR2 from the germline V gene are SGHTA and FQGNSA. The CDR3 nucleotides read TGTGCCAGCTCCCTACAGGCGGGGCTCTACGAGCAGTACTTC. Amino acids: CASSLQAGLYEQYF.

The chain employs TRBV4-1 and TRBJ1-6, with D hard to call. The V gene's germline CDR1 is MGHRA and CDR2 YSYEKL. The CDR3 has 17 amino acids. V lost 4 bases, J lost 5 bases, and 18 bases lay in between. CDR3: CASSRIPRGGNNSPLHF. CDR3 sequence (DNA): TGCGCCAGCAGCCGAATTCCCAGAGGAGGGAATAATTCACCCCTCCACTTT.

This chain uses TRBV10-3 with TRBJ2-3, with 10 bases that match TRBD2. The germline CDR1 and CDR2 sequences are ENHRY and SYGVKD. CDR3 length: 15 amino acids. The junction had 7 bases not matched to a gene; V was cut back by 0 bases and J by 10 bases. DNA of the CDR3: TGTGCCATCAGTGAGTCCAGCGGGGGGGCTGGTCCGCAGTATTTT. Protein product: CAISESSGGAGPQYF.

This clone showed up just once. The V call is TRBV19, the J call TRBJ1-2; a weak D match, TRBD1 (5 bases). V lost 10 bases and J lost 4, with 16 bases in between. The germline V gene encodes CDR1 LNHDA and CDR2 SQIVND (reference sequence). The CDR3 spans 13 residues. The chain's CDR3 is CATPSDSIYGYTF. CDR3 DNA: TGTGCCACCCCGTCTGACAGCATCTATGGCTACACCTTC.

The chain links TRBV4-1 to TRBJ1-2, with TRBD1 as a possible D gene (5 bases). Looked up from germline, CDR1 is MGHRA and CDR2 is YSYEKL. V lost 0 bases, J lost 9 bases, and 23 bases lay in between. The CDR3 is 17 residues long. The CDR3 loop is CASSQDTRVPNLGSYTF. CDR3 in DNA: TGCGCCAGCAGCCAAGACACCAGGGTCCCCAACTTAGGAAGCTACACCTTC.

The rearrangement links TRBV28 to TRBJ1-5, with 9 bases aligning to TRBD1. The germline V gene has CDR1 MDHEN and CDR2 SYDVKM. V shed 6 bases and J 3 bases; nucleotides not matched to a gene: 12. CDR3 size: 17 residues. The CDR3 bases are TGTGCCAGCAGCTGGGGGACAGGGAGAGAGGTCAATCAGCCCCAGCATTTT. Translating gives CASSWGTGREVNQPQHF.

V and J are TRBV19 and TRBJ1-1, with a weak D call TRBD1 (6 bases). Germline CDR1 and CDR2: LNHDA and SQIVND (reference sequence). Trimming pared 1 base from V and 5 bases from J, leaving 11 bases between. CDR3 length equals 14 residues. The CDR3 region is CASSIGTGKTEAFF. CDR3 coding DNA: TGTGCCAGTAGTATAGGAACAGGGAAGACTGAAGCTTTCTTT.

The chain is built from TRBV14 and TRBJ1-1; no reliable D call. Germline-derived CDR1 and CDR2 are SGHDN and FVKESK. V was shortened by 2 bases and J by 2 bases, with 15 bases between the two germline ends. CDR3 length: 16 residues. The CDR3 region is CASSQLLAGINTEAFF. Written as DNA, the CDR3 is TGTGCCAGCAGCCAATTACTTGCGGGGATTAACACTGAAGCTTTCTTT.

This clone was counted a few times. The chain recombines TRBV27 with TRBJ1-2; the D gene is possibly TRBD1 (5 bases). This CDR3 has 11 amino acids. In germline, CDR1 is MNHEY, CDR2 SMNVEV (reference sequence). V was cut by 9 bases and J by 8 bases, with 13 bases left in between. The CDR3 reads CASGTALGYTF. The CDR3 nucleotides read TGTGCCAGTGGGACTGCCCTAGGCTACACCTTC.

V is TRBV7-2 and J is TRBJ2-7; D may be TRBD1 (6 bases). The CDR3 has 15 amino acids. In germline, CDR1 is SGHTA, CDR2 FQGNSA. The V end lost 1 base, the J end lost 2 bases, and 12 bases lay between the germline ends. The chain's CDR3 is CASSLGAGQTYEQYF. The CDR3 DNA is TGTGCCAGCAGCTTAGGGGCCGGACAGACCTACGAGCAGTACTTC.

This rearrangement joins TRBV7-9 to TRBJ2-7; D call uncertain. V gave up 4 bases and J gave up 4 bases, with 20 bases separating them. Germline-derived CDR1 and CDR2 are SEHNR and FQNEAQ (reference sequence). This CDR3 is built from 16 residues. This CDR3 reads CASSSTELNPSYEQYF. Written as DNA, the CDR3 is TGTGCCAGCAGCTCCACAGAGCTAAACCCTTCTTACGAGCAGTACTTC.

V and J are TRBV30 and TRBJ1-1; D unresolved. From germline, CDR1 is GTSNPN and CDR2 SVGIG (reference sequence). The CDR3 sequence is 13 residues long. V lost 3 bases and J 4 bases, leaving 12 bases between the germline ends. The CDR3 bases are TGTGCCTGGAGCCCGATGGAGGGCACTGAAGCTTTCTTT. Its translation: CAWSPMEGTEAFF.

J is TRBJ2-7 and V is TRBV7-9, with a tentative D call TRBD2 (6 bases). Germline-derived CDR1 and CDR2 are SEHNR and FQNEAQ (reference sequence). The CDR3 loop spans 13 amino acids. The V gene lost 5 bases and the J gene lost 4 bases, with 12 bases spanning the gap. The DNA for the CDR3 is TGTGCCAGCAGCCCCCCCGGGGGATACGAGCAGTACTTC. Translation: CASSPPGGYEQYF.

V is TRBV4-2 and J is TRBJ1-2; D unclear. In germline, CDR1 is LGHNA, CDR2 YNFKEQ. The CDR3 totals 16 residues. With 0 bases removed from V and 2 bases from J, the gap between germline ends came to 13 bases. CDR3: CASSQEIERRNYGYTF. CDR3 sequence (DNA): TGTGCCAGCAGCCAAGAAATTGAGCGGAGGAACTATGGCTACACCTTC.

In its sample, this clone was seen once. The J gene is TRBJ2-7, the V gene TRBV7-6; TRBD2 matches 13 bases. Trimming at V came to 4 bases and at J to 6 bases, leaving 3 bases not matched to a gene. Per germline, CDR1 SGHVS and CDR2 FNYEAQ. The CDR3 is 14 amino acids. The CDR3 DNA reads as TGTGCCAGCAGCTCGAGGACTAGCGGGGGCGAGCAGTACTTC. Amino acid sequence: CASSSRTSGGEQYF.

This clone was recorded a few times. This chain connects TRBV19 to TRBJ1-1; 8 bases match TRBD1. The CDR3 spans 14 residues. The germline V gene has CDR1 LNHDA and CDR2 SQIVND (reference sequence). V lost 3 bases and J lost 8; bases outside the gene matches: 8. CDR3 nucleotide sequence: TGTGCCAGTAGTATCCTGCTTTGGGACAGGGAAGCTTTCTTT. Residues: CASSILLWDREAFF. The full variable domain, with the rest looked up from reference TRBV19 and TRBJ1-1, is DGGITQSPKYLFRKEGQNVTLSCEQNLNHDAMYWYRQDPGQGLRLIYYSQIVNDFQKGDIAEGYSVSREKKESFPLTVTSAQKNPTAFYLCASSILLWDREAFFGQGTRLTVV.

The rearrangement uses TRBV27 and TRBJ2-1; D remains ambiguous. Germline CDR1 MNHEY, CDR2 SMNVEV (reference sequence). Trimming removed 6 bases at V and 8 bases at J, with 14 bases between. This CDR3 has 13 residues. The CDR3 region is CASSWADPDEQFF. Here the CDR3 DNA reads TGTGCCAGCAGCTGGGCTGACCCCGATGAGCAGTTCTTC.

This clone turned up a few times. This chain joins TRBV10-3 and TRBJ2-2; a weak D match, TRBD2 (5 bases). There are 13 residues in the CDR3. Trimming pared 8 bases from V and 6 bases from J, leaving 13 bases between. The germline gives CDR1 ENHRY, CDR2 SYGVKD. The chain's CDR3 is CAIREDPAGELFF. CDR3 in DNA: TGTGCCATCCGGGAAGATCCGGCCGGGGAGCTGTTTTTT.